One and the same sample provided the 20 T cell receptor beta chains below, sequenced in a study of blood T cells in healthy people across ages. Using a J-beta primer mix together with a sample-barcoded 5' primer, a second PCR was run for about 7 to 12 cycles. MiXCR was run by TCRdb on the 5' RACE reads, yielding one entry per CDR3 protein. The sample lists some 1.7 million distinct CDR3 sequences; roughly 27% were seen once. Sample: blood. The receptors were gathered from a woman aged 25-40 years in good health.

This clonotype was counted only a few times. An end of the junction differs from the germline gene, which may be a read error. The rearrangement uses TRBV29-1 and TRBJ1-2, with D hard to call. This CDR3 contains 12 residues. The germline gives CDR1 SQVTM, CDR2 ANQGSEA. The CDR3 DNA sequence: TGCAGCGGCCAGACAAGCGGCGGTGGCCACACCTTC. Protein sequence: CSGQTSGGGHTF.

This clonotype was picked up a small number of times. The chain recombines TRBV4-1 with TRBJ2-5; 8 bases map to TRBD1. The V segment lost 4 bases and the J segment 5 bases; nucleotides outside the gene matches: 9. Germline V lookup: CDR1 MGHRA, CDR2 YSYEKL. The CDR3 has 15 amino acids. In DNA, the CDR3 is TGCGCCAGCAGCCCTTTGAAACAGGGGGGTGAGACCCAGTACTTC. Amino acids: CASSPLKQGGETQYF.

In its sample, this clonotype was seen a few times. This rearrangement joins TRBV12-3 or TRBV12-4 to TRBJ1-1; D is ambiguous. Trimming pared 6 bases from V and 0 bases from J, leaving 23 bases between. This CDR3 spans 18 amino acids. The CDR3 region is CASSPTVKGGVLNTEAFF. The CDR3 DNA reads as TGTGCCAGCAGCCCCACAGTGAAGGGTGGGGTTCTGAACACTGAAGCTTTCTTT.

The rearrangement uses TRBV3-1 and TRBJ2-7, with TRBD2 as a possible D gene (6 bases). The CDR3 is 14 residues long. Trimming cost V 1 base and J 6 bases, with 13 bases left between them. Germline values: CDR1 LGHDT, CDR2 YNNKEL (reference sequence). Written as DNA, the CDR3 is TGTGCCAGCAGCCAAGCCGGGGGTAAGGTCGAGCAGTACTTC. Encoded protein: CASSQAGGKVEQYF.

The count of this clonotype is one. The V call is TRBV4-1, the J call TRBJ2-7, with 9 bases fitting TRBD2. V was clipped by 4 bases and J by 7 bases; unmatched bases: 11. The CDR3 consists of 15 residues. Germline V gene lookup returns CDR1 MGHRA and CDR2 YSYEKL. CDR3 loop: CASSPQRGDYNEQYF. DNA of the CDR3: TGCGCCAGCAGCCCACAGCGGGGGGACTACAATGAGCAGTACTTC.

The CDR3 region is CSARDRGLAGGNEQFF. The DNA of the CDR3 is TGCAGTGCTAGAGATCGGGGACTAGCGGGAGGGAATGAGCAGTTCTTC. This chain joins TRBV20-1 and TRBJ2-1; 16 bases are shared with TRBD2. The ends lost 0 bases at V and 7 bases at J; junction bases unmatched: 3. Germline V CDR1 and CDR2: DFQATT, SNEGSKA (reference sequence). The CDR3 contains 16 residues.

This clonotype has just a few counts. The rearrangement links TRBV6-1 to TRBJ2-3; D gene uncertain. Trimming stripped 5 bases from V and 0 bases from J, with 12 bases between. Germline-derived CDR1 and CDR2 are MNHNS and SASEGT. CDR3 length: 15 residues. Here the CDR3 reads CASSPPAISTDTQYF. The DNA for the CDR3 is TGTGCCAGCAGTCCTCCGGCCATTAGCACAGATACGCAGTATTTT.

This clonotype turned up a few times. DNA of the CDR3: TGCAGCGTTGAGCTGGCTAGCGGGCAAGAGACCCAGTACTTC. As protein: CSVELASGQETQYF. This chain joins TRBV29-1 and TRBJ2-5; 8 bases match TRBD2. V dropped 3 bases and J dropped 2; count of bases not matched to a gene: 5. This CDR3 is 14 amino acids long. CDR1 and CDR2 from the germline V gene are SQVTM and ANQGSEA.

As DNA, the CDR3 is TGTGCCAGCAGTTGCGGTCGGACAGGGGAAGGCTACACCTTC. It encodes CASSCGRTGEGYTF. V is TRBV12-3 or TRBV12-4 and J is TRBJ1-2; TRBD1 matches 9 bases. With 4 bases clipped from V and 8 bases from J, the junction kept 8 bases outside the gene matches. The CDR3 is 14 residues long.

The CDR3 sequence: CASSQAGVSGANVLTF. The CDR3 DNA follows: TGCGCCAGCAGCCAAGCCGGAGTTTCTGGGGCCAACGTCCTGACTTTC. V gene TRBV4-1 combines with J gene TRBJ2-6; unclear D gene. CDR3 length: 16 amino acids. CDR1 is MGHRA, CDR2 YSYEKL, per germline. V was cut by 1 base and J by 1 base, with 8 bases left in between.

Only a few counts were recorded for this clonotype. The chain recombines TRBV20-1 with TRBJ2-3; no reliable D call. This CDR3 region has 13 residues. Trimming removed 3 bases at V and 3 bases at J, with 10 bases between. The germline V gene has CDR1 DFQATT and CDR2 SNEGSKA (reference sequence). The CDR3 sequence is CSARLGKTDTQYF. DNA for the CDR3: TGCAGTGCTAGGTTAGGGAAGACAGATACGCAGTATTTT.

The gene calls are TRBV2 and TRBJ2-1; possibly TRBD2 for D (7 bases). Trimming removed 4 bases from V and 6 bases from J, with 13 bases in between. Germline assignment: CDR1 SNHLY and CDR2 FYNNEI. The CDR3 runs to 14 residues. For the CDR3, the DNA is TGTGCCAGCAGTGGGCAGGGGACTACCAATGAGCAGTTCTTC. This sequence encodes CASSGQGTTNEQFF. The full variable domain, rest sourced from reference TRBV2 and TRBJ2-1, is EPEVTQTPSHQVTQMGQEVILRCVPISNHLYFYWYRQILGQKVEFLVSFYNNEISEKSEIFDDQFSVERPDGSNFTLKIRSTKLEDSAMYFCASSGQGTTNEQFFGPGTRLTVL.

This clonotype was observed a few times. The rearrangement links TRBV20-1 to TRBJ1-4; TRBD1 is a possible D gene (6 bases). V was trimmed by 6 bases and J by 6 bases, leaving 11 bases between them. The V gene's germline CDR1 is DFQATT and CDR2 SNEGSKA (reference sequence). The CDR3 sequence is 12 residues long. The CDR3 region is CSAGGGDEKLFF. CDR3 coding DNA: TGCAGTGCAGGAGGGGGGGATGAAAAACTGTTTTTT.

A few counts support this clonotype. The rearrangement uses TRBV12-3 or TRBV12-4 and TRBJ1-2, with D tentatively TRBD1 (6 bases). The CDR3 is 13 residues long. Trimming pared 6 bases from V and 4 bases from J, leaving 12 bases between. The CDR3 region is CASRRTALYGYTF. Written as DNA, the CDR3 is TGTGCCAGCAGGCGGACAGCCCTCTATGGCTACACCTTC.

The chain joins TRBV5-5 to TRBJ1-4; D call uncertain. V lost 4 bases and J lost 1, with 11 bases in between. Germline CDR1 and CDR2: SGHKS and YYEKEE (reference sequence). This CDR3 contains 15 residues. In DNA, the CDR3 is TGTGCCAGCAGCCCCTCGAGGAAAACTAATGAAAAACTGTTTTTT. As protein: CASSPSRKTNEKLFF.

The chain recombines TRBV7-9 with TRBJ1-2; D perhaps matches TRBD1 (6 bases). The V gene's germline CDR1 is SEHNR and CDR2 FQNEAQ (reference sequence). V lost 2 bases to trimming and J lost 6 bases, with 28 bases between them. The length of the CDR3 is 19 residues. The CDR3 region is CASSLPRGGRSPRGDGYTF. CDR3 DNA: TGTGCCAGCAGCTTACCCCGAGGGGGGAGAAGCCCCCGCGGGGATGGCTACACCTTC.

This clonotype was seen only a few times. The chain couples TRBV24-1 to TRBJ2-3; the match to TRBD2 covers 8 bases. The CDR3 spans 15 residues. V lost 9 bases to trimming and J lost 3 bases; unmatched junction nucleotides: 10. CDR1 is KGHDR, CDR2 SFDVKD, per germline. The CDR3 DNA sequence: TGTGCCACCTCTTTGGGTAGCGGGACGACAGATACGCAGTATTTT. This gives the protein CATSLGSGTTDTQYF.

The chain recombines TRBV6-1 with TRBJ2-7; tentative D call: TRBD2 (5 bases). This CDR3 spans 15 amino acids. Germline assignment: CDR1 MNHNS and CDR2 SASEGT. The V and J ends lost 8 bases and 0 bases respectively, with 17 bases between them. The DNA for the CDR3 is TGTGCCAGCGTTTGGAGGTTGGAGCGCTCCTACGAGCAGTACTTC. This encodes CASVWRLERSYEQYF.

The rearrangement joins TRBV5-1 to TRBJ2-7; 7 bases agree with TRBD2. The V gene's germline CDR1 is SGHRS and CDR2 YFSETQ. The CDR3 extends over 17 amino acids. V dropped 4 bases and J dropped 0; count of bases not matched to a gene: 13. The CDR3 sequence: CASSGNHRLAPSYEQYF. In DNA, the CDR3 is TGCGCCAGCAGCGGGAATCATAGACTAGCTCCCTCCTACGAGCAGTACTTC. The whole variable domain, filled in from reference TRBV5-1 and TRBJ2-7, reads KAGVTQTPRYLIKTRGQQVTLSCSPISGHRSVSWYQQTPGQGLQFLFEYFSETQRNKGNFPGRFSGRQFSNSRSEMNVSTLELGDSALYLCASSGNHRLAPSYEQYFGPGTRLTVT.

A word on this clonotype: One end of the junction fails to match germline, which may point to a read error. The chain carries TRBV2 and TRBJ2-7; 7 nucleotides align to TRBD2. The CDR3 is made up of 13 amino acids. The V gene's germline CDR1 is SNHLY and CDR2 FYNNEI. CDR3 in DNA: TGCTCAATGGGGGGGACGGACTCCTACGAGCAGTACTTC. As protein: CSMGGTDSYEQYF.